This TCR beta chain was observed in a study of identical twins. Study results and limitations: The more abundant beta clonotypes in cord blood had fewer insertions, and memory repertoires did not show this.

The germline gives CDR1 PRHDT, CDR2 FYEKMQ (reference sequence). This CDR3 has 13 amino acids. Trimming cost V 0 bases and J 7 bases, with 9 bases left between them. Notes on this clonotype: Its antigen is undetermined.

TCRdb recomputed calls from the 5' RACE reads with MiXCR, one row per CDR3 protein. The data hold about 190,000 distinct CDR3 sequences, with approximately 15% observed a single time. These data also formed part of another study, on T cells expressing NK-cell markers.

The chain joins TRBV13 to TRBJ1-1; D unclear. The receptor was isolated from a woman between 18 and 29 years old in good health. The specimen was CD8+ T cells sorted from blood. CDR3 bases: TGTGCCAGCAGCTTAGGAAAAGGATTTGAAGCTTTCTTT. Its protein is CASSLGKGFEAFF.